This TCR beta chain was identified in a study of molecular identifiers for immune sequencing clone quantification (dated by TCRdb to the late 2010s). About the full investigation: For a replicate experiment, RNA from approximately 20,000 or 100,000 naive CD8 T cells was divided into five aliquots, of which four were sequenced. This methods study benchmarked molecular-identifier clustering-based TCR repertoire sequencing (MIDCIRS) and TCR RNA copy counting, using CD8 T cells to do so. Overall results and qualifications from the work: Spiked-in Jurkat TCR RNA equivalent to a single cell was reported to be detectable even among approximately 900,000 naive CD8 T cells. The naive libraries included spiked-in Jurkat TCR RNA (about ten copies' worth), and this Jurkat TCR RNA is not part of the donor repertoire. When barcode sub-clustering was omitted, TCR diversity was inflated by chimeric consensus sequences, with chimeras reaching as high as 47%. Clones above 20 RNA copies held over 97% of molecules in CMV-specific effector cells but under 1% in naive cells. Highly expanded clone sizes could be underestimated because identical TCR molecules may share a barcode. Modeling gave about 3.3 recovered TCR RNA copies per cell versus 9.5 to 10 by digital PCR, implying about 30% capture efficiency.

Libraries of naive CD8 T cells were built from anywhere between about 19,000 and 1,000,000 sorted cells, with 10%, 30% or 50% of the purified RNA used. Naive CD8 T cells were FACS-sorted as CD8+CD4-CCR7+CD45RA+ on a BD FACSAria II into RLT Plus buffer. To test detection sensitivity, Jurkat RNA equal to 9 to 10 TCR copies was added to samples of about 20,000-1,000,000 naive CD8 T cells. Enrichment of CD8 T cells was done with RosetteSep CD8+ T Cell Enrichment Cocktail plus Ficoll-Paque, and ACK red cell lysis came afterward. Receptor amplification or capture employed PCR. TCRdb lists the instrument as Illumina HiSeq 4000. Bulk TCR libraries were made following a previously described method, with the TCR primers given in Table S5. Purification of total RNA was performed with the Qiagen AllPrep DNA/RNA kit. Before analysis, reads from multiple sequencing runs of one library were combined. The study's processing was this. Reads were retained only if the reads had an exact TCR constant sequence, and the retained reads were trimmed to 150 nt and grouped according to their 12-nt molecular barcodes. Within each barcode group, reads were sub-clustered at a 15% Levenshtein threshold, and quality-weighted consensus sequences were built per RNA molecule. Non-functional sequences were filtered out, along with any lower-count sequence sitting one edit away from another sequence. Based on fitting two negative binomial distributions, any barcode sub-cluster with under 20% of the maximum read count was discarded. The raw public data were reprocessed by TCRdb itself: fastp quality trimming at Q25, MiXCR clonotype calling, in-frame beta chains only. CDR3 protein sequences are deduplicated, and each keeps its most common genes and DNA. Here the V and J calls rest on TCRdb's processing, not on the authors' analysis. This sample is represented by some 93,000 distinct CDR3 sequences; under 25% of them were singletons. The ten largest clones take up approximately 1% of the sample.

A note on this clonotype: The antigen it binds to is not known. No clone much larger than this one lies a single base away; base qualities are absent.

The V end gives up 7 bases and the J end 5 bases, leaving 7 bases in the junction not matched to a gene. From its cysteine to its phenylalanine, the CDR3 spans 14 amino acids. Solely the CDR3 DNA is kept, with 42 bases framed from the first base. The germline V gene (reference sequence) gives CDR1 as LNHDA and CDR2 as SQIVND. Sequencing input: naive CD8+ T cells from blood, with Jurkat cell RNA spiked in. This specimen's cell subset or site label, interpreted: FACS-sorted CD8+CD4-CCR7+CD45RA+ naive T cells. The source is a human donor in good health. Some libraries in this study had Jurkat cell RNA spiked in. Recombination linked TRBV19 to TRBJ2-7; the central 11 bases match TRBD2. This receptor has the CDR3 CASMSSGRGHEQYF. The DNA reads as follows: TGTGCCAGTATGAGTAGCGGGAGGGGACACGAGCAGTACTTC.